The entry below describes one T cell receptor (beta chain). Trimming removed 1 base at V and 0 bases at J, with 7 bases between. This CDR3 comprises 15 residues. Germline lookup yields CDR1 LNHDA and CDR2 SQIVND (reference sequence). The sample originates from a study of blood T cell repertoires in COVID-19. Study-level information: Samples came from the United States, Italy and Spain, spanning acute and convalescent COVID-19.

Generated by immunoSEQ multiplex PCR, the TCRdb table keeps only in-frame clones and is missing some. The table shows 200,000 to 250,000 clones, with approximately 80% occurring only once. The source is a woman aged 40-49 years with active or convalescent COVID-19. Sequencing was done on a sample of peripheral blood. This chain links TRBV19 with TRBJ1-5; D might be TRBD1 (5 bases). The CDR3 DNA follows: TGTGCCAGTAGTATAGTAGGGGTTAGCAATCAGCCCCAGCATTTT. Translation: CASSIVGVSNQPQHF.